The TCR beta chain under discussion was sequenced for a study of siplizumab effects on memory and regulatory T cells (dated by TCRdb to between 2018 and 2021). In the study overall: The effect of the anti-CD2 antibody siplizumab on alloreactive T-cell subsets was examined in allogeneic mixed lymphocyte reactions constructed from human PBMCs. The research as a whole found: Among mappable alloreactive CD4+ clones, an average Treg-derived fraction of approximately 73% was observed with siplizumab, compared with approximately 30% in control reactions. Sequences below about 10^-5 frequency were poorly captured, so only a minor fraction of alloreactive clones could be mapped to unstimulated subsets. Unstimulated naive T cells appeared to be more diverse than memory T cells, and naive cells seemed to make a substantial contribution to the alloresponse. Whether proliferating Tregs from siplizumab cultures were suppressive was not functionally confirmed. The cumulative frequency of alloreactive sequences that could be traced back to unstimulated CD4+ memory T cells was significantly reduced by siplizumab. For roughly 75-95% of proliferating CD4+ or CD8+ clones, no naive or memory phenotype could be assigned.

Concerning this clone: This clone's antigen is unknown. No clone much larger than this one lies a single base away; base qualities are absent.

In a few donor pairs, further sequencing was done on unstimulated CD8+ naive, CD4+ memory, CD8+ TEMRA, CD4+ naive and CD8+ effector memory subsets. Sorted unstimulated T cells and proliferating T cells recovered from mixed lymphocyte reactions were subjected to TCRbeta CDR3 sequencing. Fresh whole blood from some eleven HLA-typed healthy donors was used to isolate PBMCs. CDR1 and CDR2, per the germline V gene, are SGHTA and FQGNSA. Trimming takes 3 bases from V and 4 bases from J, and the germline ends sit 3 bases apart. The CDR3 runs 12 residues from the cysteine to the phenylalanine. The kept DNA is CDR3 alone, 36 bases in frame from the first base. The library was obtained by the immunoSEQ multiplex PCR assay. About 10^5 TCR templates per sample were assayed by the deep sequencing platform. Genomic DNA extracted from sorted T cells was the material used for TCRbeta CDR3 sequencing. Turning to the authors' computational methods: The R programming language was used for clonal analysis of the TCRbeta CDR3 data. Alloreactive CD4+ and CD8+ clones were defined by comparing unstimulated samples with post-reaction CFSE-low samples. Regulatory or non-regulatory origin was assigned to alloreactive CD4+ clones by matching of sequences to sorted unstimulated Treg and non-Treg repertoires. Here the immuneACCESS table is served through TCRdb, limited to in-frame sequences with V and J called. Missing clones are a known gap in these copies; in checked studies unresolved V genes cover under half, and the rest lacks a known reason. D and trimming come from the DNA, and the V and J calls and clone size come from that table. Present in this sample are some 100,000 clones, roughly 96% of which were seen just once. 0.031% of the sample goes to the ten largest clones.

The sample was naive CD4+ T cells sorted from blood. The sample's cell subset or site label is to be understood as: unstimulated naive T cells. The V and J segments used are TRBV7-2 and TRBJ1-4; the D gene identity is not certain. The clonotype was recovered from a human donor in good health. The CDR3 region: CASSLVNEKLFF. The base sequence is TGTGCCAGCAGCTTGGTTAATGAAAAACTGTTTTTT.